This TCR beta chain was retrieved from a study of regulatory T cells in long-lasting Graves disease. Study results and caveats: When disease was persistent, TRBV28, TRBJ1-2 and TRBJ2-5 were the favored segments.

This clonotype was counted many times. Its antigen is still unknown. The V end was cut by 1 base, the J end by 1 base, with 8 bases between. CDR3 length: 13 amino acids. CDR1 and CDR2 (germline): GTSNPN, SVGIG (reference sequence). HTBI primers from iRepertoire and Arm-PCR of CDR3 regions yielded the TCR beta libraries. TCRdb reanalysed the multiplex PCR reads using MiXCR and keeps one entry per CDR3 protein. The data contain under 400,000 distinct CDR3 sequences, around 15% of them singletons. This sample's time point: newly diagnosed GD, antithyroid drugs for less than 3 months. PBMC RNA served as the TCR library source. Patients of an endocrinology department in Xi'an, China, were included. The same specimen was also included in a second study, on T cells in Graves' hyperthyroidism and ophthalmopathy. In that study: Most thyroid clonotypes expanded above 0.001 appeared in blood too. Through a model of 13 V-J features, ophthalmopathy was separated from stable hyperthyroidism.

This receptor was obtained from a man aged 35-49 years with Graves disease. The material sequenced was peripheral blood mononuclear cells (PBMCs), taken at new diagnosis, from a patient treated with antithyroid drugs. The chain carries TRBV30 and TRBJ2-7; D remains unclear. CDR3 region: CAWSAPLSYEQYF. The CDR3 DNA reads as TGTGCCTGGAGTGCTCCCCTATCCTACGAGCAGTACTTC.